This is a list of T cell receptor beta chains from one sample in a study of identical twins. MiXCR, applied by TCRdb to the 5' RACE reads, yields one record per CDR3 protein. The sample records about 460,000 distinct CDR3 sequences, 12% to 15% being singletons. These same records also appear under a second study, on yellow fever vaccine responses in identical twins.

The sequenced sample consisted of CD4+ T cells sorted from blood. These receptor sequences come from a woman younger than 30 in good health. Both conserved end residues are part of each CDR3. The D gene is left open where the match is weak. Size values are once, few and many counts, or a class for expanded clones, and some rows have none.

CDR3 DNA: TGTGCCAGCAGTTTCGGACTAGCGGGAGTTCTCGGGGAGCTGTTTTTT; CDR3 protein: CASSFGLAGVLGELFF; D gene: TRBD2; clone size: NA; V gene: TRBV5-4; J gene: TRBJ2-2
CDR3 DNA: TGTGCCACCAGCACAGGGACAGGGACCTACAATGAGCAGTTCTTC; CDR3 protein: CATSTGTGTYNEQFF; D gene: TRBD1; clone size: NA; V gene: TRBV15; J gene: TRBJ2-1
CDR3 DNA: TGCGCCAGCAGCTTGGTTGGATCAACTAATGAAAAACTGTTTTTT; CDR3 protein: CASSLVGSTNEKLFF; D gene: NA; clone size: NA; V gene: TRBV5-1; J gene: TRBJ1-4
CDR3 DNA: TGCAGTGCCCCATTGGCGGGAAAACTGTTTTTT; CDR3 protein: CSAPLAGKLFF; D gene: NA; clone size: NA; V gene: TRBV20-1; J gene: TRBJ1-4
CDR3 DNA: TGCGCCAGCAGCCAAGATTCAGGGGGGGCCGCGGCAAACAATTCACCCCTCCACTTT; CDR3 protein: CASSQDSGGAAANNSPLHF; D gene: TRBD1; clone size: once; V gene: TRBV4-3; J gene: TRBJ1-6
CDR3 DNA: TGTGCCTGGAGTGTACTGCGGAGCGGGGAGCTGTTTTTT; CDR3 protein: CAWSVLRSGELFF; D gene: NA; clone size: NA; V gene: TRBV30; J gene: TRBJ2-2
CDR3 DNA: TGCAGCGTCGGAGGGACTAGCGGAAGCACAGATACGCAGTATTTT; CDR3 protein: CSVGGTSGSTDTQYF; D gene: TRBD2; clone size: many; V gene: TRBV29-1; J gene: TRBJ2-3
CDR3 DNA: TGTGCCAGCAGATCACAGCGGGGGGGCACAGATACGCAGTATTTT; CDR3 protein: CASRSQRGGTDTQYF; D gene: TRBD2; clone size: NA; V gene: TRBV6-1; J gene: TRBJ2-3
CDR3 DNA: TGTGCCAGCAGCCAGGGACAGGGTACTGGCTACACCTTC; CDR3 protein: CASSQGQGTGYTF; D gene: TRBD1; clone size: NA; V gene: TRBV3-1; J gene: TRBJ1-2
CDR3 DNA: TGTGCCAGCAGCGCACAGGGTGAGTTAGGCGAAAAACTGTTTTTT; CDR3 protein: CASSAQGELGEKLFF; D gene: NA; clone size: NA; V gene: TRBV5-6; J gene: TRBJ1-4
CDR3 DNA: TGTGCCAGCGGGTCAGTAGAGACCCAGTACTTC; CDR3 protein: CASGSVETQYF; D gene: NA; clone size: few; V gene: TRBV5-4; J gene: TRBJ2-5
CDR3 DNA: TGCAGTGCCTTCCATGGGACAGGGGGCACAGATACGCAGTATTTT; CDR3 protein: CSAFHGTGGTDTQYF; D gene: TRBD1; clone size: NA; V gene: TRBV20-1; J gene: TRBJ2-3
CDR3 DNA: TGTGCCAGCAGTGACTCCTACTCAGGGAACACCGGGGAGCCGTTTTTT; CDR3 protein: CASSDSYSGNTGEPFF; D gene: NA; clone size: NA; V gene: TRBV6-4; J gene: TRBJ2-2
CDR3 DNA: TGTGCCAGCAGCTTTGGCAGTGGGAACACTGAAGCTTTCTTT; CDR3 protein: CASSFGSGNTEAFF; D gene: NA; clone size: many; V gene: TRBV11-2; J gene: TRBJ1-1
CDR3 DNA: TGCGCCAGCAGCTCCCCGCATGTGGCAGATACGCAGTATTTT; CDR3 protein: CASSSPHVADTQYF; D gene: NA; clone size: NA; V gene: TRBV5-1; J gene: TRBJ2-3
CDR3 DNA: TGTGCCAGCAGCCCAAAGACAGGGTCAAGATCTGAAGCTTTCTTT; CDR3 protein: CASSPKTGSRSEAFF; D gene: TRBD1; clone size: few; V gene: TRBV3-1; J gene: TRBJ1-1
CDR3 DNA: TGTGCCAGCAGTTTGATGGGGGGGTATGGCTACCCCTTC; CDR3 protein: CASSLMGGYGYPF; D gene: NA; clone size: NA; V gene: TRBV12-3/TRBV12-4; J gene: TRBJ1-2
CDR3 DNA: TGTGCCAGCAGCCAAGGTGAAGGGTCGGCTTTCTTT; CDR3 protein: CASSQGEGSAFF; D gene: NA; clone size: NA; V gene: TRBV4-2; J gene: TRBJ1-1
CDR3 DNA: TGCAGTGCTAGAGACAGGGGCTATGGCTACACCTTC; CDR3 protein: CSARDRGYGYTF; D gene: NA; clone size: NA; V gene: TRBV20-1; J gene: TRBJ1-2
CDR3 DNA: TGCGCCAGCAGCTTGCCTAGCGGGGGAGGAGGTGAGACCCAGTACTTC; CDR3 protein: CASSLPSGGGGETQYF; D gene: TRBD2; clone size: NA; V gene: TRBV5-1; J gene: TRBJ2-5
CDR3 DNA: TGCAGCGTCACCGGGACTAGCGGGGGACCAGATACGCAGTATTTT; CDR3 protein: CSVTGTSGGPDTQYF; D gene: TRBD2; clone size: few; V gene: TRBV29-1; J gene: TRBJ2-3
CDR3 DNA: TGTGCCAGCAGCCCGGGACAGGGGGCCAACTATGGCTACACCTTC; CDR3 protein: CASSPGQGANYGYTF; D gene: TRBD1; clone size: NA; V gene: TRBV11-2; J gene: TRBJ1-2
CDR3 DNA: TGTGCCAGCAGCTTAGACATTTTCAATGAGCAGTTCTTC; CDR3 protein: CASSLDIFNEQFF; D gene: NA; clone size: few; V gene: TRBV7-9; J gene: TRBJ2-1
CDR3 DNA: TGTGCCTGGAGTCCGACTAGCGGGGCCCAAGAGACCCAGTACTTC; CDR3 protein: CAWSPTSGAQETQYF; D gene: TRBD2; clone size: NA; V gene: TRBV30; J gene: TRBJ2-5
CDR3 DNA: TGTGCCAGCAGCCCGGGGACAAGGAAAGAGACCCAGTACTTC; CDR3 protein: CASSPGTRKETQYF; D gene: NA; clone size: few; V gene: TRBV7-2; J gene: TRBJ2-5
CDR3 DNA: TGTGCCAGCTCACCACTCCGGGACAGCCTCGATACGCAGTATTTT; CDR3 protein: CASSPLRDSLDTQYF; D gene: TRBD1; clone size: NA; V gene: TRBV18; J gene: TRBJ2-3
CDR3 DNA: TGTGCCAGCACTCCTAGCGGATCCTACGAGCAGTACTTC; CDR3 protein: CASTPSGSYEQYF; D gene: TRBD2; clone size: NA; V gene: TRBV2; J gene: TRBJ2-7
CDR3 DNA: TGTGCCAGCAGCTTGGAGTTAGGGGTCGAGCAGTACTTC; CDR3 protein: CASSLELGVEQYF; D gene: NA; clone size: NA; V gene: TRBV5-5; J gene: TRBJ2-7
CDR3 DNA: TGTGCCAGCAGCTTAGCGGTGGGGAAGCAGTTCTTC; CDR3 protein: CASSLAVGKQFF; D gene: NA; clone size: few; V gene: TRBV7-6; J gene: TRBJ2-1
CDR3 DNA: TGCAGTGCTAGAGGCACAGGGCTCAGTGGCTACACCTTC; CDR3 protein: CSARGTGLSGYTF; D gene: NA; clone size: many; V gene: TRBV20-1; J gene: TRBJ1-2
CDR3 DNA: TGTGCCAGCTCCCCGGTCCTGTACAATGAGCAGTTCTTC; CDR3 protein: CASSPVLYNEQFF; D gene: NA; clone size: many; V gene: TRBV18; J gene: TRBJ2-1
CDR3 DNA: TGTGCCAGCAGTTACTCGAACAGGCTAGCGGGGGGAGGGACCCAGTACTTC; CDR3 protein: CASSYSNRLAGGGTQYF; D gene: TRBD2; clone size: few; V gene: TRBV6-5; J gene: TRBJ2-5
CDR3 DNA: TGTGCCAGCAGCTTAGTAGATGCGGGGGTTTCCTACTTC; CDR3 protein: CASSLVDAGVSYF; D gene: TRBD2; clone size: few; V gene: TRBV11-2; J gene: TRBJ2-7
CDR3 DNA: TGTGCCAGCAGTTCGACAAGCCGTAATGAAAAACTGTTTTTT; CDR3 protein: CASSSTSRNEKLFF; D gene: NA; clone size: NA; V gene: TRBV27; J gene: TRBJ1-4
CDR3 DNA: TGTGCCAGCTCACAAGGACCCCGCGGGACCTACGAGCAGTACTTC; CDR3 protein: CASSQGPRGTYEQYF; D gene: NA; clone size: NA; V gene: TRBV18; J gene: TRBJ2-7
CDR3 DNA: TGTGCCAGCAGCCAAGATGGGCAGTCCTACGAGCAGTACTTC; CDR3 protein: CASSQDGQSYEQYF; D gene: NA; clone size: NA; V gene: TRBV4-2; J gene: TRBJ2-7
CDR3 DNA: TGTGCCAGCAGCTTGGCCCACAGGGTAGAGACCCAGTACTTC; CDR3 protein: CASSLAHRVETQYF; D gene: NA; clone size: NA; V gene: TRBV5-6; J gene: TRBJ2-5
CDR3 DNA: TGTGCCAGCAGTTACTCGTTGGGACAGGGGTACGAGCAGTACTTC; CDR3 protein: CASSYSLGQGYEQYF; D gene: TRBD1; clone size: few; V gene: TRBV6-5; J gene: TRBJ2-7
CDR3 DNA: TGTGCCAGCAAACTCCCTGACAGATATGGCTACACCTTC; CDR3 protein: CASKLPDRYGYTF; D gene: NA; clone size: few; V gene: TRBV6-2/TRBV6-3; J gene: TRBJ1-2
CDR3 DNA: TGTGCCACCAGTGATTCTGGGGTTCCAGATACGCAGTATTTT; CDR3 protein: CATSDSGVPDTQYF; D gene: NA; clone size: NA; V gene: TRBV24-1; J gene: TRBJ2-3
CDR3 DNA: TGCGCCAGCAGCTTTCTGGCAGGGGGTAGTAGCATTCAGTACTTC; CDR3 protein: CASSFLAGGSSIQYF; D gene: TRBD1; clone size: many; V gene: TRBV5-1; J gene: TRBJ2-4
CDR3 DNA: TGCAGTGTTTATAGGGACTCCGGGATAAACACAGATACGCAGTATTTT; CDR3 protein: CSVYRDSGINTDTQYF; D gene: NA; clone size: NA; V gene: TRBV20-1; J gene: TRBJ2-3
CDR3 DNA: TGTGCCAGCAGCCAAGGGGATGCAGGGTACTACCAAGAGACCCAGTACTTC; CDR3 protein: CASSQGDAGYYQETQYF; D gene: NA; clone size: few; V gene: TRBV3-1; J gene: TRBJ2-5
CDR3 DNA: TGTGCCAGCAGCCTAGGCCCCCCTGGCGACTATGGCTACACCTTC; CDR3 protein: CASSLGPPGDYGYTF; D gene: NA; clone size: NA; V gene: TRBV3-1; J gene: TRBJ1-2
CDR3 DNA: TGCGCCAGCAGCAGACCCCAGGGAGATACGCAGTATTTT; CDR3 protein: CASSRPQGDTQYF; D gene: NA; clone size: many; V gene: TRBV5-1; J gene: TRBJ2-3
CDR3 DNA: TGTGCCAGCAGCCCAGGGGGCGCGGGAGGGCCGGGCAGGGAGCTGTTTTTT; CDR3 protein: CASSPGGAGGPGRELFF; D gene: NA; clone size: NA; V gene: TRBV3-1; J gene: TRBJ2-2
CDR3 DNA: TGTGCCACCAGTGATTTCTTAAGCGGAGGTATCACCGGGGAGCTGTTTTTT; CDR3 protein: CATSDFLSGGITGELFF; D gene: NA; clone size: few; V gene: TRBV24-1; J gene: TRBJ2-2
CDR3 DNA: TGTGCCAGCAGTTACTCGAATTCCTATGGCTACACCTTC; CDR3 protein: CASSYSNSYGYTF; D gene: NA; clone size: few; V gene: TRBV6-5; J gene: TRBJ1-2
CDR3 DNA: TGTGCCAGCAGCTTAGAGCCAGGCAATGAGCAGTTCTTC; CDR3 protein: CASSLEPGNEQFF; D gene: NA; clone size: NA; V gene: TRBV7-2; J gene: TRBJ2-1
CDR3 DNA: TGTGCCAGCAGCTTAGTCCCCCTAGCGGGAGGGGAGACCCAGTACTTC; CDR3 protein: CASSLVPLAGGETQYF; D gene: TRBD2; clone size: NA; V gene: TRBV7-2; J gene: TRBJ2-5
CDR3 DNA: TGTGCCAGCAGCTTAGGGGGGCGGCAGCAGTACTTC; CDR3 protein: CASSLGGRQQYF; D gene: NA; clone size: NA; V gene: TRBV7-9; J gene: TRBJ2-7
CDR3 DNA: TGCAGTGCTAGAGTAGCCGGGACAGTCGAGCAGTACTTC; CDR3 protein: CSARVAGTVEQYF; D gene: TRBD1; clone size: NA; V gene: TRBV20-1; J gene: TRBJ2-7
CDR3 DNA: TGTGCCAGCAGGGGGATCACCGGGGAGCTGTTTTTT; CDR3 protein: CASRGITGELFF; D gene: NA; clone size: few; V gene: TRBV27; J gene: TRBJ2-2
CDR3 DNA: TGTGCCACCAGCAGAGGGGGCGGCTTCTACGAGCAGTACTTC; CDR3 protein: CATSRGGGFYEQYF; D gene: NA; clone size: NA; V gene: TRBV15; J gene: TRBJ2-7